This T cell receptor beta chain was obtained from a study of blood T cell repertoires in COVID-19. Background on the study: Donors in the United States, Italy and Spain gave samples during acute or convalescent COVID-19. T cells, B-cell-depleted T cells, or PBMCs supplied cDNA or gDNA.

Original methodology: How many nucleated cells were present was estimated from reference gene primer amplification. The data were produced by immunoSEQ multiplex PCR, yet TCRdb's version contains in-frame clones alone and is incomplete. From that table come the V and J calls and clone size; the DNA was used to work out D and trimming. This table has 290,000 or so clones, roughly 85% appearing once. Germline-derived CDR1 and CDR2 are SGHDN and FVKESK. The ends lost 4 bases at V and 6 bases at J; junction bases unmatched: 10. The CDR3 is 16 residues long. Sequenced: peripheral blood. This chain connects TRBV14 to TRBJ2-1, with 9 bases lining up with TRBD1. The receptor's source is a man aged 50 to 59 with active or convalescent COVID-19. Here the CDR3 DNA reads TGTGCCAGCAGCCGGTTACGGGACAGGGAGGGCAATGAGCAGTTCTTC. This gives the protein CASSRLRDREGNEQFF. The whole variable domain, remainder taken from reference TRBV14 and TRBJ2-1, is EAGVTQFPSHSVIEKGQTVTLRCDPISGHDNLYWYRRVMGKEIKFLLHFVKESKQDESGMPNNRFLAERTGGTYSTLKVQPAELEDSGVYFCASSRLRDREGNEQFFGPGTRLTVL.